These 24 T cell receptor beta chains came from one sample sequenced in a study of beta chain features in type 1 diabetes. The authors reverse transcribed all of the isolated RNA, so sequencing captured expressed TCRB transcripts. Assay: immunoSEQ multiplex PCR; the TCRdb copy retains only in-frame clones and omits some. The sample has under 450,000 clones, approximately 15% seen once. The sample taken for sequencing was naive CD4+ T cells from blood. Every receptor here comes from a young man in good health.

CDR3 bases: TGTGCCACGTCGGGACAGGGGTTCTCCTACGAGCAGTACTTC. It translates to CATSGQGFSYEQYF. The chain joins TRBV7-8 to TRBJ2-7; TRBD1 matches at 10 bases. Germline V CDR1 and CDR2: SGHVS, FQNEAQ. Unmatched junction bases numbered 6, after V lost 10 bases and J lost 0 bases. CDR3 length equals 14 residues.

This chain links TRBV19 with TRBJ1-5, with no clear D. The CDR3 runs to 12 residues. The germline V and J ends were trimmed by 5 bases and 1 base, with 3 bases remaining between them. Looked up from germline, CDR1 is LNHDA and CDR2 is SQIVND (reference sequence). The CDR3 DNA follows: TGTGCCAGTAGTTACAGCAATCAGCCCCAGCATTTT. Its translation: CASSYSNQPQHF.

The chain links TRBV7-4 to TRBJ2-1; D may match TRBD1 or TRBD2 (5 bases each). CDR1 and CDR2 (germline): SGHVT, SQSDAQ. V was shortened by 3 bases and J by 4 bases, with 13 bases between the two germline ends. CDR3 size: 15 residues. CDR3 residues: CASSFGTAVYNEQFF. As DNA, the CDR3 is TGTGCCAGCAGCTTTGGGACGGCAGTTTACAATGAGCAGTTCTTC. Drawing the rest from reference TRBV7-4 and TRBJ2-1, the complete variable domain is GAGVSQSPRYKVAKRGRDVALRCDSISGHVTLYWYRQTLGQGSEVLTYSQSDAQRDKSGRPSGRFSAERPERSVSTLKIQRTEQGDSAVYLCASSFGTAVYNEQFFGPGTRLTVL.

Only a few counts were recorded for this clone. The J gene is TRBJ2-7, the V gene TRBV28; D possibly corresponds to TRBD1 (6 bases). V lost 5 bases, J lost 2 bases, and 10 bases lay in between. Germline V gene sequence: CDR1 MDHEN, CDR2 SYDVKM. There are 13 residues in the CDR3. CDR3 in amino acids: CASSLRGPYEQYV. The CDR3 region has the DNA TGTGCCAGCAGTCTCAGGGGTCCCTACGAGCAGTACGTC.

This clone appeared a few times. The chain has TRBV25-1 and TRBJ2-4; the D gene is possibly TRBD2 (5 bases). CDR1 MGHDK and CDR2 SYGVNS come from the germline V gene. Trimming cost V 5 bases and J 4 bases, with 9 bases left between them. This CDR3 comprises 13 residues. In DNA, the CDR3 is TGTGCCAGCAGTAGCGGTGGGAAAAACATTCAGTACTTC. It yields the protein CASSSGGKNIQYF.

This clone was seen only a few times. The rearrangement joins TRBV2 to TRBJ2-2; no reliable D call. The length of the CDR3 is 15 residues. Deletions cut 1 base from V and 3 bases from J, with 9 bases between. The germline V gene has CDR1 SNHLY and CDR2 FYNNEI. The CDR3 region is CASSEGYSDTGELFF. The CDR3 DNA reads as TGTGCCAGCAGTGAAGGGTACAGCGACACCGGGGAGCTGTTTTTT.

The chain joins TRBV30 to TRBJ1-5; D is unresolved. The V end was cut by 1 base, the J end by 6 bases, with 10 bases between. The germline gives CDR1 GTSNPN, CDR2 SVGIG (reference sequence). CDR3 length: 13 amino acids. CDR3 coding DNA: TGTGCCTGGAGTGGGGGAGAAAGTCAGCCCCAGCATTTT. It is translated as CAWSGGESQPQHF.

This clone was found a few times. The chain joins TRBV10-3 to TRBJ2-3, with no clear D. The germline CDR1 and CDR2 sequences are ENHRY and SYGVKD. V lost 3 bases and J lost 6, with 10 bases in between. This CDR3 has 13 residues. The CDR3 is CAISDHGLDTQYF. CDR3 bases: TGTGCCATCAGTGATCACGGGCTTGATACGCAGTATTTT.

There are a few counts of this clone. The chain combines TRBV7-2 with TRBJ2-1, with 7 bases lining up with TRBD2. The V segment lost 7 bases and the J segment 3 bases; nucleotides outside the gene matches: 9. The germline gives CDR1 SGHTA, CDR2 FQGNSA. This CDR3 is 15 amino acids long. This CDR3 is CASTKGGGLYNEQFF. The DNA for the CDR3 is TGTGCCAGCACCAAAGGCGGGGGACTCTACAATGAGCAGTTCTTC.

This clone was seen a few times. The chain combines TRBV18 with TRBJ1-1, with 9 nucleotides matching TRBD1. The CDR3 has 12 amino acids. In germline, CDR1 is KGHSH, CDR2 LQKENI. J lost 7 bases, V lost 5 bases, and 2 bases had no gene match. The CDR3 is CASSRDRDEAFF. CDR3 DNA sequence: TGTGCCAGCTCAAGGGACAGGGATGAAGCTTTCTTT. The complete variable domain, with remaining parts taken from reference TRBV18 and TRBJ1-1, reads NAGVMQNPRHLVRRRGQEARLRCSPMKGHSHVYWYRQLPEEGLKFMVYLQKENIIDESGMPKERFSAEFPKEGPSILRIQQVVRGDSAAYFCASSRDRDEAFFGQGTRLTVV.

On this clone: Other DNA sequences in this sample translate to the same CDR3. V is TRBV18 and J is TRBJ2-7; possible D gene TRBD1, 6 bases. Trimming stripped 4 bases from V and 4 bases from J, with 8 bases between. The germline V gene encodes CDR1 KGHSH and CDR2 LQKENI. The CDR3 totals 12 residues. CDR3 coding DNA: TGTGCCAGCTCACTACAGGGATACGAGCAGTACGTC. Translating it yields CASSLQGYEQYV.

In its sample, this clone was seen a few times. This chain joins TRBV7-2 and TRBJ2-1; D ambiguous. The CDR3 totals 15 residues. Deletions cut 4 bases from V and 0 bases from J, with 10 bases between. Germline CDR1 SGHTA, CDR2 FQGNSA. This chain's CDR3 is CASSSTQHSYNEQFF. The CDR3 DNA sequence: TGTGCCAGCAGCTCAACACAGCACTCCTACAATGAGCAGTTCTTC.

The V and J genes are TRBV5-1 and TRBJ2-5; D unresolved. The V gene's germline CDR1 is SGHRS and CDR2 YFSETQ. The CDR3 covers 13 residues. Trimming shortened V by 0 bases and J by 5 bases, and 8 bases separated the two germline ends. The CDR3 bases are TGCGCCAGCAGCTTGGATAAGGTTGAGACCCAGTACTTC. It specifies CASSLDKVETQYF.

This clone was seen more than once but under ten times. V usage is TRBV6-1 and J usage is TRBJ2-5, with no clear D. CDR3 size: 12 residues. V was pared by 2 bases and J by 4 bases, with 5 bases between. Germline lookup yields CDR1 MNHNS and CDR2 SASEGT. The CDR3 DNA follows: TGTGCCAGCAGTGAACAGCTAGAGACCCAGTACTTC. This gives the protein CASSEQLETQYF.

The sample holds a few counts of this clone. The CDR3 spells CASSFDNVQYGYTF. The CDR3 coding sequence is TGCGCCAGCAGCTTCGATAACGTTCAGTATGGCTACACCTTC. The rearrangement links TRBV5-1 to TRBJ1-2; D is ambiguous. This CDR3 has 14 residues. CDR1 and CDR2 from the germline V gene are SGHRS and YFSETQ. Trimming cost V 2 bases and J 5 bases, with 13 bases left between them.

This chain's CDR3 is CACRTGGETGELFF. The CDR3, as DNA: TGTGCCTGCCGGACAGGGGGCGAGACCGGGGAGCTGTTTTTT. The chain has TRBV30 and TRBJ2-2; 11 bases align to TRBD1. This CDR3 has 14 amino acids. V shed 6 bases, J shed 5 bases, and the junction held 5 bases outside the gene matches. Germline V lookup: CDR1 GTSNPN, CDR2 SVGIG (reference sequence).

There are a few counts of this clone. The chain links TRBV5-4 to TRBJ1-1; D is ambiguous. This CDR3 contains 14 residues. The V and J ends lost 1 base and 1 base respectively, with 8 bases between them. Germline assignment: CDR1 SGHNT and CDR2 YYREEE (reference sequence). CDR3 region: CASSLFATNTEAFF. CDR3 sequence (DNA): TGTGCCAGCAGCTTGTTCGCAACGAACACTGAAGCTTTCTTT.

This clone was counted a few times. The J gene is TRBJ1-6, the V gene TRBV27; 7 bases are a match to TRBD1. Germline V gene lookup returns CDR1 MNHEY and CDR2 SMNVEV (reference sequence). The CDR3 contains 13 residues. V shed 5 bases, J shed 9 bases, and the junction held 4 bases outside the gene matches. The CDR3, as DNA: TGTGCCAGCAGTGAAAACAGGGGTTCACCCCTCCACTTT. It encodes CASSENRGSPLHF.

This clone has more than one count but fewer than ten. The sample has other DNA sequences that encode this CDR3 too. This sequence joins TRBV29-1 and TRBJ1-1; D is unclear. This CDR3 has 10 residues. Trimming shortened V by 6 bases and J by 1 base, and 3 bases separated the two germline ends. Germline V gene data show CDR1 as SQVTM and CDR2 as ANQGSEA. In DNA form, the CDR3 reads TGCAGCGTGTCGAACACTGAAGCTTTCTTT. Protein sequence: CSVSNTEAFF.

CDR3 bases: TGTGCCAGCAGTTGGAACAGGGAACCCTACAATGAGCAGTTCTTC. Its protein is CASSWNREPYNEQFF. The rearrangement uses TRBV6-5 and TRBJ2-1; TRBD1 might be the D (6 bases). The CDR3 extends over 15 amino acids. Trimming took 4 bases from V and 2 from J, leaving 12 bases between them. Germline lookup yields CDR1 MNHEY and CDR2 SVGAGI.

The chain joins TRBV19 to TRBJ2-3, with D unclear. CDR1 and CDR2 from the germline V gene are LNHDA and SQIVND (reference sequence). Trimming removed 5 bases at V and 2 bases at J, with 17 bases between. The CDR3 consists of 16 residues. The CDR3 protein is CASSLLVTGDTDTQYF. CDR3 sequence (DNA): TGTGCCAGTAGTCTCCTCGTAACTGGGGACACAGATACGCAGTATTTT.

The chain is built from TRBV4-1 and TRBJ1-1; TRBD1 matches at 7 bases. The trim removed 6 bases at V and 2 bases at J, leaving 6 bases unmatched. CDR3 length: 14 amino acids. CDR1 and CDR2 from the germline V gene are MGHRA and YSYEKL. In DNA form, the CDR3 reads TGCGCCAGCAGGATCGGGACAGACAACACTGAAGCTTTCTTT. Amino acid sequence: CASRIGTDNTEAFF.

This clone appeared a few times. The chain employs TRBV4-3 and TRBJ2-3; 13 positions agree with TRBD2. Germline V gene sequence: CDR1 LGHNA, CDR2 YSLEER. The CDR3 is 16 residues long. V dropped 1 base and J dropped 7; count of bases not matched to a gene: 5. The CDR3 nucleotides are TGCGCCAGCAGCCAAGCCGGGACTAGCGGGGCGAATACGCAGTATTTT. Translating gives CASSQAGTSGANTQYF.

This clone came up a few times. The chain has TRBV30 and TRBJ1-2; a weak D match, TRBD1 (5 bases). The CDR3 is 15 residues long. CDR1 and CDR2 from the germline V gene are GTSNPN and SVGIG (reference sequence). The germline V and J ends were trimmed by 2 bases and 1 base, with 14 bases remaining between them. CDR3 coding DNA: TGTGCCTGGAGTCCCCTCAGGACAAGTAACTATGGCTACACCTTC. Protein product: CAWSPLRTSNYGYTF.